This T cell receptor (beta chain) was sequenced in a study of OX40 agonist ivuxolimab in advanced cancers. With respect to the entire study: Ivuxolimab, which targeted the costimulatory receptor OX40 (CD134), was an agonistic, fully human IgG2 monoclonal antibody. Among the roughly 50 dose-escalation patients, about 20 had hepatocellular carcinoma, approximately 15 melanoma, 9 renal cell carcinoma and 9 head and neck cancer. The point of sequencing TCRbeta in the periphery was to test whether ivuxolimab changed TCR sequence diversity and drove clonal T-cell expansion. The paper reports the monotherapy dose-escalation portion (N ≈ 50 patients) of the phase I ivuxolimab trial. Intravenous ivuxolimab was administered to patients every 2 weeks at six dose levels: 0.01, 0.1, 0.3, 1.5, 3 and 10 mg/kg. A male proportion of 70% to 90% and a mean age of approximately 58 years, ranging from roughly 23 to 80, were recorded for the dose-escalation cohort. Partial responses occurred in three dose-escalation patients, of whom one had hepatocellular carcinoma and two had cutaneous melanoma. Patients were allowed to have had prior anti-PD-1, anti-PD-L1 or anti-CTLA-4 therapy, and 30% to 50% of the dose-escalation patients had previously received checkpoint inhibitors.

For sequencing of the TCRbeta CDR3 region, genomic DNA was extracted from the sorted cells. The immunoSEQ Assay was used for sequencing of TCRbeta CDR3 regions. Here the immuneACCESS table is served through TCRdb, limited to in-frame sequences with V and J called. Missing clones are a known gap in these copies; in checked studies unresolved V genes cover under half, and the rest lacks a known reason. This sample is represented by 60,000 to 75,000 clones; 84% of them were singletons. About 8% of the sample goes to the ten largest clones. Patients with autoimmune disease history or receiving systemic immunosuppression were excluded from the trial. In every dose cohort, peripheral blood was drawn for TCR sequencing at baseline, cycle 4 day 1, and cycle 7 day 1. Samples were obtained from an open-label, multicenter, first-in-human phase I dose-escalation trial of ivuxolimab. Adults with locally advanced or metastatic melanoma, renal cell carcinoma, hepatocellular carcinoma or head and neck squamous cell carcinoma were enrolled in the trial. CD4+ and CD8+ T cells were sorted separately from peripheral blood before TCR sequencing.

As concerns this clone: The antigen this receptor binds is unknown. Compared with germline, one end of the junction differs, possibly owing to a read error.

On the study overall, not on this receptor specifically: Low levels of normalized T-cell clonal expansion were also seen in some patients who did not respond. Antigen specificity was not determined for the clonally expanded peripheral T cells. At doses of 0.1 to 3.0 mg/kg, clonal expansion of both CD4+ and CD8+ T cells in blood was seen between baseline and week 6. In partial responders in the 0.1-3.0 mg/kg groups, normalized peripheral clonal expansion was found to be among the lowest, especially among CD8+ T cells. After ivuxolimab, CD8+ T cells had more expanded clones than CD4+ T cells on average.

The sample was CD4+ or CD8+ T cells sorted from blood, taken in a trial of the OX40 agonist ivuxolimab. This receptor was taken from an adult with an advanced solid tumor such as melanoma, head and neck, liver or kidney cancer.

The CDR3 here reads CAISPNRGRPLFISTDTQYF. The nucleotides read TGTGCCATTAGTCCCAACAGGGGGCGACCACTTTTTATTAGCACAGATACGCAGTATTTT. Here the chain combines TRBV19 and TRBJ2-3, and TRBD1 aligns with 9 junction nucleotides. Counted from cysteine to phenylalanine, this CDR3 has 20 amino acids. The CDR3 DNA has 60 bases and is translated from base 1. From a lookup of the germline V gene (reference sequence), CDR1 and CDR2 are LNHDA and SQIVND.